These T cell receptor beta chains were read from a single sample in a study of beta chain features in type 1 diabetes. Sequencing used immunoSEQ multiplex PCR; TCRdb keeps in-frame clones, though not all of them. Altogether 280,000 or so clones are present, around 16% being singletons, with the ten largest covering around 0.015%. Sequences were obtained from naive CD4+ T cells from blood. The source of these receptors is a man aged 18 to 29 with type 1 diabetes. Both conserved end residues are part of each CDR3. Part of the rows lack a size; the others show once, few, many or a class for expanded clones.

clone_size | v_call | cdr3_aa
NA | TRBV28 | CASSPGQGGPQHF
few | TRBV10-3 | CAISEGTGGAETQYF
NA | TRBV7-2 | CASSRGLAVTDTQYF
few | TRBV7-9 | CASSLAGQGYGYTF
NA | TRBV28 | CASSQETGIFYRYF
few | TRBV27 | CASSFDRGGLTDTQYF
few | TRBV5-1 | CASRIGPSNQPQHF
few | TRBV5-4 | CASSLQAGPLYNEQFF
few | TRBV30 | CAWRVYGRLAGVNEQFF
once | TRBV28 | CASSFPRGSSYEQYF
NA | TRBV5-1 | CASSRPGLEETQYF
NA | TRBV5-4 | CASSEPGTGGYEQYF
few | TRBV6-1 | CASSELRTVNQPQHF
NA | TRBV28 | CASSLAGGRYEQYF
NA | TRBV28 | CASSSPGVGYTF